This section outlines one TCR beta chain sequence together with its context. Its antigen is unidentified. The germline CDR1 and CDR2 sequences are LGHNA and YNFKEQ. This CDR3 contains 14 residues. The data were obtained in a study of cytomegalovirus exposure and HLA in healthy donors. Study-level information: Previous work identified 120 million or so unique TCR beta sequences from about 179 million T cells. Study outcomes and limitations: Most CMV-associated TCR beta chains appeared HLA-restricted in a later analysis. Later on, an analysis showed TCR association rates differing by HLA locus, with DRB1 the most and HLA-C the fewest. Presence/absence analyses supposed approximately even sequencing depth among donors.

It was with 60 Vbeta and 13 Jbeta primers that the PCR ran. Some clones are missing from TCRdb's copy, which holds only in-frame ones; the method was immunoSEQ multiplex PCR. This sample has more than 90,000 clones, with around 77% found just once. This chain links TRBV4-2 with TRBJ2-5; D gene ambiguous. The J call is uncertain, as TRBJ2-7 better fits the DNA end. Sequences were obtained from PBMCs. The TCR was taken from a man aged 30 to 39 in good health and CMV-seronegative. The CDR3 sequence is CASSRATEAYEQYF. DNA for the CDR3: TGTGCCAGCAGCCGTGCAACAGAAGCCTACGAGCAGTACTTC.